This T cell receptor beta chain was identified in a study of blood T cell repertoires in COVID-19. The authors' processing: It was from reference gene primer amplification that nucleated cell counts were estimated. Produced via immunoSEQ multiplex PCR; TCRdb's table is partial and in-frame only. The V and J calls and the clone size are those of that table, but D and trimming were determined from the DNA. The table has around 140,000 clones, 84% seen once; the top ten hold about 3.4%. The sequencing input was PBMCs or T cells enriched from blood (not recorded which). The TCR was taken from a woman aged 45-59 years with acute COVID-19.

CDR3 sequence (DNA): TGTGCCAGCAGCCGGGGACAGCTGAAAGAGACCCAGTACTTC. This sequence encodes CASSRGQLKETQYF. The genes are TRBV11-2 and TRBJ2-5, with 7 positions matching TRBD1. CDR1 is SGHAT and CDR2 is FQNNGV in the germline V gene. The V gene end was trimmed by 5 bases and the J gene end by 3 bases; junction bases not matched to a gene: 6. The CDR3 runs 14 residues.